This paragraph covers one T cell receptor beta chain sequence. What it binds is not known. A read error may account for a junction end that differs from germline. Germline-derived CDR1 and CDR2 are SGHVS and FNYEAQ. CDR3 length: 14 residues. The source of the sample is a study of T-cell memory formation after mild COVID-19. Findings of the study overall: Later expanders leaned CD4+, whereas clones that contracted between day 15 and 85 were balanced CD4/CD8. Researchers found some responding clones in pre-infection memory, a sign that cross-reactive memory joined.

Sample barcodes and UMIs were carried by the TCR alpha and TCR beta cDNA libraries that 5'RACE generated with constant-segment primers. TCRdb passed the 5' RACE reads through MiXCR, listing each CDR3 protein once. The repertoire consists of approximately 410,000 distinct CDR3 sequences, with 23% occurring once and the leading ten covering over 10%. The TCR originated in an adult woman who had mild COVID-19 (a few samples of this study predate the infection). Cell type and time point are not known. The material sequenced was PBMCs or a T cell subset sorted from them (not recorded which). J is TRBJ2-6 and V is TRBV7-6; D not certain. This CDR3 reads CAISSPSGANVLTF. CDR3 bases: TGTGCCATCAGCTCCCCTTCTGGGGCCAACGTCCTGACTTTC.